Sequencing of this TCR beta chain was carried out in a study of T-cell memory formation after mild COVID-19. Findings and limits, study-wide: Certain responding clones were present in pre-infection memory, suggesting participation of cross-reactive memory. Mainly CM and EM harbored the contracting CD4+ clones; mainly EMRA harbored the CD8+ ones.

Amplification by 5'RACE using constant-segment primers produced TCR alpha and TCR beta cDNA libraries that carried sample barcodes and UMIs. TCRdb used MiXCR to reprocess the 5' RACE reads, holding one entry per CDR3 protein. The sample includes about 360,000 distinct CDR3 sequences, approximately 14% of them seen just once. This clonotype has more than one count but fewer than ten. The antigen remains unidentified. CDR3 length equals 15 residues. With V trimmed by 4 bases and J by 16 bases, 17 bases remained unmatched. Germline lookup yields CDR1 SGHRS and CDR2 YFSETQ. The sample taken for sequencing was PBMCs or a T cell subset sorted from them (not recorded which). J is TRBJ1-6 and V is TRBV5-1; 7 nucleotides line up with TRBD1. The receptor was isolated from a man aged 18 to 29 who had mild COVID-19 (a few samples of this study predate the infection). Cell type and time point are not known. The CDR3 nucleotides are TGCGCCAGCAGCCTCCCAGGGACAGCTCCTAGGGTACTCCACTTT. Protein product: CASSLPGTAPRVLHF.